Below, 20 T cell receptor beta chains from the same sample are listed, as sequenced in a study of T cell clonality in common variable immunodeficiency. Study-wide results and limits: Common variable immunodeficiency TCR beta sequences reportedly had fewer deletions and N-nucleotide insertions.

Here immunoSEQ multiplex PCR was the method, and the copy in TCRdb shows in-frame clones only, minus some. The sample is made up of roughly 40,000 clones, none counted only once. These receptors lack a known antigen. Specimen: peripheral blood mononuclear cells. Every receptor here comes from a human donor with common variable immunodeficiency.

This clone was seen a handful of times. CDR3 loop: CASTGTPGQGYYNSPLHF. The covered CDR3 bases are TGTGCCAGCACCGGGACTCCGGGACAGGGATATTATAATTCACCC. The V call is TRBV2, the J call TRBJ1-6, with 9 bases identical to TRBD1. Read sequence stops 3 residues before the CDR3 end, and the germline J gene provides the missing end. CDR1 is SNHLY, CDR2 FYNNEI, per germline. V lost 7 bases, J lost 4 bases, and 14 bases stayed unmatched. The CDR3 covers 18 residues.

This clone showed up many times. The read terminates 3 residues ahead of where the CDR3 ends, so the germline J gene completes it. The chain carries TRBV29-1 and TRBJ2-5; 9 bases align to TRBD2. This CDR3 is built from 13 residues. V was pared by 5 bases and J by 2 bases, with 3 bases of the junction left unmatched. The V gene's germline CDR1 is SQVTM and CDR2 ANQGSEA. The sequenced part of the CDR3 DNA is TGCAGCGTTCGACTAGCGGCTCAAGAGACC. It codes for CSVRLAAQET. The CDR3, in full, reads CSVRLAAQETQYF.

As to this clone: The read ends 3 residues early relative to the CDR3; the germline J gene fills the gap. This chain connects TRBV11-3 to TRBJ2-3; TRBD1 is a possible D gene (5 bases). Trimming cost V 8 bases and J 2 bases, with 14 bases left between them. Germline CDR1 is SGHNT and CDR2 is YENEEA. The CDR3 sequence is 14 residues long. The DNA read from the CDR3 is TGTGCCAGCTCGCCAGGGTCCCCCACAGATACG. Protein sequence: CASSPGSPTDT. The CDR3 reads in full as CASSPGSPTDTQYF.

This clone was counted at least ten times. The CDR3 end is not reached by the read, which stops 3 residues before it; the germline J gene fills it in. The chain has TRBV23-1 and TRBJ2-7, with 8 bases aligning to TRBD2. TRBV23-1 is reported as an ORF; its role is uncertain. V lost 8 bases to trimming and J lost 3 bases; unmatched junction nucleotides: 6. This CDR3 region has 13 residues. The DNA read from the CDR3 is TGCGCCAGCCGACCGGGACTAGACTACGAG. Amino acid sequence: CASRPGLDYE. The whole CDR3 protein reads CASRPGLDYEQYF.

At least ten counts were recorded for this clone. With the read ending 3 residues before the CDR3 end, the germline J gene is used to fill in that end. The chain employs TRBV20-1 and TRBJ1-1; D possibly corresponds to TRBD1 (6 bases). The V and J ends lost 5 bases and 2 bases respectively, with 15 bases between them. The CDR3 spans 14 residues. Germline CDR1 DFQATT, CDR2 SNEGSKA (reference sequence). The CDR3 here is CSAGGAEGNTEAFF. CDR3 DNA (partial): TGCAGTGCTGGGGGGGCGGAGGGAAACACTGAA.

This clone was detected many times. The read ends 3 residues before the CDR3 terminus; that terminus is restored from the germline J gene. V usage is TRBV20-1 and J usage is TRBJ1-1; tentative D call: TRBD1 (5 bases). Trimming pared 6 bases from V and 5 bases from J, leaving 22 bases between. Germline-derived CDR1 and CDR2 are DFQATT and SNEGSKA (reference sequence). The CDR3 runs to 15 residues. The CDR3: CSAHDPGGAETEAFF. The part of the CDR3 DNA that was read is TGCAGTGCCCACGACCCGGGGGGAGCGGAGACTGAA.

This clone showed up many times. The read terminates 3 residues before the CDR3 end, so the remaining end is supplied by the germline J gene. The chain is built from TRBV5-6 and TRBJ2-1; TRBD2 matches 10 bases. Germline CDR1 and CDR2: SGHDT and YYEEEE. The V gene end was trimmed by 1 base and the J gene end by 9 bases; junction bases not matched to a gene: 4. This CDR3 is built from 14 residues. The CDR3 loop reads CASSLPGLAIEQFF. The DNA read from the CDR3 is TGTGCCAGCAGCTTGCCGGGACTAGCGATTGAG.

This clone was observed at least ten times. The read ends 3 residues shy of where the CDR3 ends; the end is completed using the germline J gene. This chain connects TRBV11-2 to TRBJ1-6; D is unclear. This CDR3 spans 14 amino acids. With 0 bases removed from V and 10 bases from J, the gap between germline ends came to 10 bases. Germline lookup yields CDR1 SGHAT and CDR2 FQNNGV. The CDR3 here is CASSLDSGGSPLHF. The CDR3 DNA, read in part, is TGTGCCAGCAGCTTAGATAGCGGTGGGTCACCC.

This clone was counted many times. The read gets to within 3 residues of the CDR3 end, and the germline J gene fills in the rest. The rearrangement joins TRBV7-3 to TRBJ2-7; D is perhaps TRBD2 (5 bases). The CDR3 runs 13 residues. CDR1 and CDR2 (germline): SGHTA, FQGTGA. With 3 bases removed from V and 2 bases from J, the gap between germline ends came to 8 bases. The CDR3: CASSFGETYEQYF. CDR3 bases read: TGTGCCAGCAGCTTCGGGGAAACCTACGAG.

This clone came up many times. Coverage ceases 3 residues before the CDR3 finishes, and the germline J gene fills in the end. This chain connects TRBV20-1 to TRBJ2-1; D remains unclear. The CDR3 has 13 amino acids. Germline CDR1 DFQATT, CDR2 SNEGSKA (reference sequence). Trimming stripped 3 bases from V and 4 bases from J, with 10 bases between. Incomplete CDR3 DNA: TGCAGTGCTAGGGGCCCTAATTACAATGAG. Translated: CSARGPNYNE. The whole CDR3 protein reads CSARGPNYNEQFF.

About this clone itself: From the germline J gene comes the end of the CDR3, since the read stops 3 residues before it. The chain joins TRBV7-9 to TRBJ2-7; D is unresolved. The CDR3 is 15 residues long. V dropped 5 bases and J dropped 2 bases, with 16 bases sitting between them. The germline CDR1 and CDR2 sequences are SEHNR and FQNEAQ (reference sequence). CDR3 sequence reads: CASSEEGRPTYEQYF. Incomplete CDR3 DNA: TGTGCCAGCAGCGAAGAAGGCAGGCCGACCTACGAG. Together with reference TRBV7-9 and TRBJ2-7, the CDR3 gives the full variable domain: DTGVSQNPRHKITKRGQNVTFRCDPISEHNRLYWYRQTLGQGPEFLTYFQNEAQLEKSRLLSDRFSAERPKGSFSTLEIQRTEQGDSAMYLCASSEEGRPTYEQYFGPGTRLTVT.

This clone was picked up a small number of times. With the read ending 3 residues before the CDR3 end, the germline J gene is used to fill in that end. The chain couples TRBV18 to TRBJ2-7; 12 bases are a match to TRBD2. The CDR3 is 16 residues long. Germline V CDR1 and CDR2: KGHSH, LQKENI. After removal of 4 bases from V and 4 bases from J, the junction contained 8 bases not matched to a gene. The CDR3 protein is CASSRGVLAGGYEQYF. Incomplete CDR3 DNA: TGTGCCAGCTCACGAGGAGTACTAGCGGGGGGATACGAG.

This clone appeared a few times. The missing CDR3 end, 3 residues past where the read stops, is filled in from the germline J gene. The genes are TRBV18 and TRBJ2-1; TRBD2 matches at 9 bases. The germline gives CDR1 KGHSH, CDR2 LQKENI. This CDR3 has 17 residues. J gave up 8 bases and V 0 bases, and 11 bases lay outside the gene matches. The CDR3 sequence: CASSPPYRRREGDEQFF. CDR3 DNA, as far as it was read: TGTGCCAGCTCACCACCGTACCGCAGGCGGGAGGGCGATGAG. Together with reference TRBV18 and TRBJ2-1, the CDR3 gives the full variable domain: NAGVMQNPRHLVRRRGQEARLRCSPMKGHSHVYWYRQLPEEGLKFMVYLQKENIIDESGMPKERFSAEFPKEGPSILRIQQVVRGDSAAYFCASSPPYRRREGDEQFFGPGTRLTVL.

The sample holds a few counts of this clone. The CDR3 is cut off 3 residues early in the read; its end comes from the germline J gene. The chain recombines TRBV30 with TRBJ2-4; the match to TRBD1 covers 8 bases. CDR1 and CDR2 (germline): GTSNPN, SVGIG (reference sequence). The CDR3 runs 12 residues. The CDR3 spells CAWSQGAQVQYF. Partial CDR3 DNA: TGTGCCTGGAGTCAGGGGGCCCAAGTT.

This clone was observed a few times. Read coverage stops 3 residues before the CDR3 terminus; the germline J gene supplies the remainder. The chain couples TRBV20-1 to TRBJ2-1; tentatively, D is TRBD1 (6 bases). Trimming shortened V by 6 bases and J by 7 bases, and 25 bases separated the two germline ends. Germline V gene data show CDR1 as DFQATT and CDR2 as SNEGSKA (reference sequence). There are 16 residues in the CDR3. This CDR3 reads CSATTRRDRRTNEQFF. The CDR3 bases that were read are TGCAGTGCCACAACCCGCCGCGACAGGCGAACGAATGAG.

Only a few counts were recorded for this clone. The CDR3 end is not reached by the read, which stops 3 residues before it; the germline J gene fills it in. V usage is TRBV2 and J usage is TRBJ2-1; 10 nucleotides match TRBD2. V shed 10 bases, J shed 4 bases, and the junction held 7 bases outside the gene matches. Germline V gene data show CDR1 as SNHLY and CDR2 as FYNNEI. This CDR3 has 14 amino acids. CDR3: CAIKTSGYYNEQFF. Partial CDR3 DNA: TGTGCCATCAAGACTAGCGGGTATTACAATGAG.

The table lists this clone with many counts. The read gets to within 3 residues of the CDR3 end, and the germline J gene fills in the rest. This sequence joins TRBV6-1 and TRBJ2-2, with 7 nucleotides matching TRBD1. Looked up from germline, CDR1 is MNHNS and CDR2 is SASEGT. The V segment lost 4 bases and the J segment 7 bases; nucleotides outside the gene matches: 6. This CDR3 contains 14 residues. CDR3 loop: CASSGTGAVGELFF. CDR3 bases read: TGTGCCAGCAGTGGTACAGGGGCGGTCGGGGAG.

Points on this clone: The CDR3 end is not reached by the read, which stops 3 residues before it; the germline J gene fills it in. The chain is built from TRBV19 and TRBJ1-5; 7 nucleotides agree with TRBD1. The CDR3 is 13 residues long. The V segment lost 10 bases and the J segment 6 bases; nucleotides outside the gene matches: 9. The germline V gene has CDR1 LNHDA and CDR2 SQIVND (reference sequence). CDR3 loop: CATEGAWGQPQHF. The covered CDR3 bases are TGTGCCACCGAGGGGGCATGGGGTCAGCCC.

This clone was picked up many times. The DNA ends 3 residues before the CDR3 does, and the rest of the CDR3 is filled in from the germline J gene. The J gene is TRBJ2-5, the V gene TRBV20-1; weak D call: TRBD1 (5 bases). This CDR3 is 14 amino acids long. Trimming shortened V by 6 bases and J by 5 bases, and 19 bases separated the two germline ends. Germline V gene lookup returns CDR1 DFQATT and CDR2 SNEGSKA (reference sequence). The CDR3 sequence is CSATDRYLRETQYF. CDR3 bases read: TGCAGTGCGACAGACAGATACCTTAGGGAGACC.

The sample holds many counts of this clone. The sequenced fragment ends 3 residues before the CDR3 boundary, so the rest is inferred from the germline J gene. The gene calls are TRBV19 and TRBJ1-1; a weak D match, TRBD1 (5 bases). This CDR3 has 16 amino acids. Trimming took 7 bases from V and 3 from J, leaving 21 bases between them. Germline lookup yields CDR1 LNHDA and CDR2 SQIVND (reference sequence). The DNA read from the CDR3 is TGTGCCAGTAACAGGCCCCTCATGCAGGGTTACACTGAA. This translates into CASNRPLMQGYTE. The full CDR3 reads CASNRPLMQGYTEAFF. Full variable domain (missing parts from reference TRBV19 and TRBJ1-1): DGGITQSPKYLFRKEGQNVTLSCEQNLNHDAMYWYRQDPGQGLRLIYYSQIVNDFQKGDIAEGYSVSREKKESFPLTVTSAQKNPTAFYLCASNRPLMQGYTEAFFGQGTRLTVV.